This entry concerns a single T cell receptor (beta chain). The germline V gene has CDR1 SGHRS and CDR2 YFSETQ. V was clipped by 6 bases and J by 14 bases; unmatched bases: 20. The CDR3 contains 16 residues. TCRdb re-called the RACE reads through MiXCR, storing one row per CDR3 protein. The table includes under 400,000 distinct CDR3 sequences, more than 4.5% detected once. These data come from a study of human T cells and chemical hapten exposure. The time point: pre-sensitization, week 0. Treatment specified: therapeutic diphenylcyclopropenone sensitization with weekly scalp DPC. V and J are TRBV5-1 and TRBJ1-6; 7 bases agree with TRBD1. The sequence derives from a woman between 45 and 65 years old with alopecia areata. Some clones in this sample may be carry-over from other donors' samples. The input for sequencing was whole blood, taken in connection with sensitization to the hapten diphenylcyclopropenone (DPC). CDR3 residues: CASKPGTEIHPRALHF. For the CDR3, the DNA is TGCGCCAGCAAGCCCGGGACAGAAATACATCCGCGCGCCCTCCACTTT.